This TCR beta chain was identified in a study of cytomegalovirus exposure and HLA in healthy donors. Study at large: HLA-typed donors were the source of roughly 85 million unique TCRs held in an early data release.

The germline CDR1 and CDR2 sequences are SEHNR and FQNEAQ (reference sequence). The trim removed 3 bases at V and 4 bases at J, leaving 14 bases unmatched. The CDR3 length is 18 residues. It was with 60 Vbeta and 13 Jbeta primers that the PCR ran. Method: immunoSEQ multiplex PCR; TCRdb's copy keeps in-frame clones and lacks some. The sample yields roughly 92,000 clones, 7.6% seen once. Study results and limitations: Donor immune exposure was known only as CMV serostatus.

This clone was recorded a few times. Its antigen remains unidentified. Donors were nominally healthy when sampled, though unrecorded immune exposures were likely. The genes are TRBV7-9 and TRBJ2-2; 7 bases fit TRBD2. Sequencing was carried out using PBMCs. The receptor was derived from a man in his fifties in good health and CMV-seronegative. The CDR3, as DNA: TGTGCCAGCAGCTTCAGAGGAGGGAGGGGTAAAGGCACCGGGGAGCTGTTTTTT. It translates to CASSFRGGRGKGTGELFF.